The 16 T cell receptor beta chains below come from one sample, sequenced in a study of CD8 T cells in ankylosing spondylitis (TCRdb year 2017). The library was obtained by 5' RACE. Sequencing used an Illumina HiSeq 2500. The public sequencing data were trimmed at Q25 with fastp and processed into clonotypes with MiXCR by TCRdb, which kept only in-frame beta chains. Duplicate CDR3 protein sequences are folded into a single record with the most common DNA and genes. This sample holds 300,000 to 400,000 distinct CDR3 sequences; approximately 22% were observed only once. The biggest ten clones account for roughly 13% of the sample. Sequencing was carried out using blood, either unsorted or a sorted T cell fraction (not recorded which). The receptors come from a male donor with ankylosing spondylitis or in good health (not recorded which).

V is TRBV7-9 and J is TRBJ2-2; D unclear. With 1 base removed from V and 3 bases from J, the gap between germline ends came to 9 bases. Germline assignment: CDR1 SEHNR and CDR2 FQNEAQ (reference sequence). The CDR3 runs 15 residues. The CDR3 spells CASSLGHQDTGELFF. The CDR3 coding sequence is TGTGCCAGCAGCTTAGGACACCAGGACACCGGGGAGCTGTTTTTT.

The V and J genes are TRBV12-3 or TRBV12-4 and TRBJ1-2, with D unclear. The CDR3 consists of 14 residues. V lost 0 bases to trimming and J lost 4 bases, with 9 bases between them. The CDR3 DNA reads TGTGCCAGCAGTTTAGCGCGTCAGAGCTATGGCTACACCTTC. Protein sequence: CASSLARQSYGYTF.

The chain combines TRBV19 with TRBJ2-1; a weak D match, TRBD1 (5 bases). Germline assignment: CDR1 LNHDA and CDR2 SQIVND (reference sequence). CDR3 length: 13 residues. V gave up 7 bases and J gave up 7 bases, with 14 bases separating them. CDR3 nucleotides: TGTGCCAGTACCCTTCCAGGGTTGAATGAGCAGTTCTTC. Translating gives CASTLPGLNEQFF.

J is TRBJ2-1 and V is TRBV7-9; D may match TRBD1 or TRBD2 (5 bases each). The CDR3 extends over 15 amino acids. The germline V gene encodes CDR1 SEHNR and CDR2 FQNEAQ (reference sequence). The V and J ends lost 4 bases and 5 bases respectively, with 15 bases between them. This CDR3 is CASSSPGTWDNEQFF. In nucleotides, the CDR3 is TGTGCCAGCAGCTCCCCAGGGACCTGGGACAATGAGCAGTTCTTC.

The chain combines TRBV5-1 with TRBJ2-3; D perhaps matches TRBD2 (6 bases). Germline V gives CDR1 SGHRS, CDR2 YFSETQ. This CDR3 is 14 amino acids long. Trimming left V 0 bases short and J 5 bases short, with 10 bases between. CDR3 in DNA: TGCGCCAGCAGCTTGGGACTAGGTATAGATACGCAGTATTTT. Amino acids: CASSLGLGIDTQYF. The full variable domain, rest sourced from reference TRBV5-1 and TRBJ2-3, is KAGVTQTPRYLIKTRGQQVTLSCSPISGHRSVSWYQQTPGQGLQFLFEYFSETQRNKGNFPGRFSGRQFSNSRSEMNVSTLELGDSALYLCASSLGLGIDTQYFGPGTRLTVL.

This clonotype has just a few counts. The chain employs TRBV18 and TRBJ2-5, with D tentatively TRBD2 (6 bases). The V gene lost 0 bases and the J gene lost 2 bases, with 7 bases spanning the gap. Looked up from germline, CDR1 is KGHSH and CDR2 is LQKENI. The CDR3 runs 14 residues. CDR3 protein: CASSPPGRQETQYF. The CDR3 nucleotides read TGTGCCAGCTCACCACCCGGGAGACAAGAGACCCAGTACTTC.

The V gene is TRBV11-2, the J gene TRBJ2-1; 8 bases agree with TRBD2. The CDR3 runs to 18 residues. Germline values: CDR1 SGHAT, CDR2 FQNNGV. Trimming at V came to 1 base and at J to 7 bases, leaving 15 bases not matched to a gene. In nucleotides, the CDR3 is TGTGCCAGCAGCTTAGTTTGGTTGGCGGGACTAGACCAGAATGAGCAGTTCTTC. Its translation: CASSLVWLAGLDQNEQFF.

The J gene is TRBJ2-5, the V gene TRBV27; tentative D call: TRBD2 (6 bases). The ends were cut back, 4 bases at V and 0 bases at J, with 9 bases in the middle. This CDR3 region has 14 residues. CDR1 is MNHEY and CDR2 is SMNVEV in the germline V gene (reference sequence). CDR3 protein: CASSYLANQETQYF. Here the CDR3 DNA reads TGTGCCAGCAGTTACCTAGCGAACCAAGAGACCCAGTACTTC.

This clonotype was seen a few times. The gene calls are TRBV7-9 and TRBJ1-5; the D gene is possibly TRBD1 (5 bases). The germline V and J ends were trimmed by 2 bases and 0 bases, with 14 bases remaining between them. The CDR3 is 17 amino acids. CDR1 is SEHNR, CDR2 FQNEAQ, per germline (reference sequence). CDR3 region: CASSLLSWDHSNQPQHF. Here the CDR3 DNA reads TGTGCCAGCAGCTTACTTTCTTGGGACCATAGCAATCAGCCCCAGCATTTT.

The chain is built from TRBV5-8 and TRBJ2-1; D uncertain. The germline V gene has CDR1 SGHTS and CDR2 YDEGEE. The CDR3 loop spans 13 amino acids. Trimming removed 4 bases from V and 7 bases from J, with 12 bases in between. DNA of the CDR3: TGTGCCAGCAGCCCGTTCGTGGGGAATGAGCAGTTCTTC. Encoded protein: CASSPFVGNEQFF. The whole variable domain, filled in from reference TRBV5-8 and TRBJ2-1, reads EAGVTQSPTHLIKTRGQQATLRCSPISGHTSVYWYQQALGLGLQFLLWYDEGEERNRGNFPPRFSGRQFPNYSSELNVNALELEDSALYLCASSPFVGNEQFFGPGTRLTVL.

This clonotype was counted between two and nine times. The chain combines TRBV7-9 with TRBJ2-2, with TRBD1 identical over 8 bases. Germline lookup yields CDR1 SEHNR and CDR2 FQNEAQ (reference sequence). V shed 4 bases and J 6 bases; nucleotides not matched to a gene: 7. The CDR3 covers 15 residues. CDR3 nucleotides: TGTGCCAGCAGCTGGACAGGGAATCTGTCCGGGGAGCTGTTTTTT. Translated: CASSWTGNLSGELFF.

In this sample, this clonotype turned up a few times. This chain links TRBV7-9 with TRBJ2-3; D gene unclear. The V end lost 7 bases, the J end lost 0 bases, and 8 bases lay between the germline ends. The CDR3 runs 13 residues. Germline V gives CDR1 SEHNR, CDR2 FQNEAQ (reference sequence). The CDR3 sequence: CASNPGSTDTQYF. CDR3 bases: TGTGCCAGCAACCCTGGGAGCACAGATACGCAGTATTTT. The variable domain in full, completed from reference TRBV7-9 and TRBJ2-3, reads DTGVSQNPRHKITKRGQNVTFRCDPISEHNRLYWYRQTLGQGPEFLTYFQNEAQLEKSRLLSDRFSAERPKGSFSTLEIQRTEQGDSAMYLCASNPGSTDTQYFGPGTRLTVL.

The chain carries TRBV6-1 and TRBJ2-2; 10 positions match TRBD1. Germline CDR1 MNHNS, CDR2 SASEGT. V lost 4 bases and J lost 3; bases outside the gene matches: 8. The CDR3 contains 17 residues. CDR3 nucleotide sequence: TGTGCCAGCAGTGGCCGGGACAGGGGAGTGTACACCGGGGAGCTGTTTTTT. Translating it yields CASSGRDRGVYTGELFF.

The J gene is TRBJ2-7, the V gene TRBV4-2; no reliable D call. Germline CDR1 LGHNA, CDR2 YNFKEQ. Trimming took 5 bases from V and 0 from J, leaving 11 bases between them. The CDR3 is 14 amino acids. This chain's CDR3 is CASSSDLPSYEQYF. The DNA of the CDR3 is TGTGCCAGCAGCTCGGACCTCCCCTCCTACGAGCAGTACTTC.

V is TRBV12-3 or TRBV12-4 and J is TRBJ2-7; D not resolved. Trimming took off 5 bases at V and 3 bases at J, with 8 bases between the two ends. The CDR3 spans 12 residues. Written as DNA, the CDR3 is TGTGCCAGCAGTGCCCCTCTCTACGAGCAGTACTTC. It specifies CASSAPLYEQYF.

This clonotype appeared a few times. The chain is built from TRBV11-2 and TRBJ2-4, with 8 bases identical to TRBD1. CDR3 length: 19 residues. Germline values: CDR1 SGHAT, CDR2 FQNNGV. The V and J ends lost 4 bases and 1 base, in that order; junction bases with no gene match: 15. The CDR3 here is CASSSPGGGPRLAKNIQYF. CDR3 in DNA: TGTGCCAGCAGCTCGCCAGGGGGCGGTCCCCGACTTGCCAAAAACATTCAGTACTTC. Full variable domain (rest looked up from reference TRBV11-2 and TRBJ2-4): EAGVAQSPRYKIIEKRQSVAFWCNPISGHATLYWYQQILGQGPKLLIQFQNNGVVDDSQLPKDRFSAERLKGVDSTLKIQPAKLEDSAVYLCASSSPGGGPRLAKNIQYFGAGTRLSVL.